Following are 5 T cell receptor beta chains from one sample sequenced in a study of blood T cells in healthy people across ages. PCR was performed a second time for roughly 7 to 12 cycles using a sample-barcoded 5' primer and a J-beta primer mix. Using its own MiXCR run on the 5' RACE reads, TCRdb lists one record per CDR3 protein. The sample contains 1.5 million to 2 million distinct CDR3 sequences, around half of which appear only once. Source material: blood. The source of these receptors is a woman aged 40 to 50 in good health.

The V call is TRBV6-1, the J call TRBJ1-5; unclear D gene. With 6 bases removed from V and 5 bases from J, the gap between germline ends came to 23 bases. Germline V gene sequence: CDR1 MNHNS, CDR2 SASEGT. This CDR3 has 17 amino acids. DNA for the CDR3: TGTGCCAGCAGCTCCTACCAGGACGGGCTTCCCGATCAGCCCCAGCATTTT. This encodes CASSSYQDGLPDQPQHF.

This clonotype was seen a few times. The gene calls are TRBV4-1 and TRBJ2-5; D uncertain. CDR1 is MGHRA, CDR2 YSYEKL, per germline. V shed 0 bases and J shed 0 bases, with 11 bases lying between them. The CDR3 sequence is 16 residues long. CDR3 region: CASSQEKSSYQETQYF. CDR3 in DNA: TGCGCCAGCAGCCAAGAAAAGTCAAGTTACCAAGAGACCCAGTACTTC.

The table lists this clonotype with a few counts. J is TRBJ2-3 and V is TRBV20-1, with TRBD2 identical over 8 bases. The CDR3 is made up of 14 amino acids. V was pared by 6 bases and J by 6 bases, with 11 bases of the junction left unmatched. Looked up from germline, CDR1 is DFQATT and CDR2 is SNEGSKA (reference sequence). The CDR3 protein is CSAVRGGAEDTQYF. The CDR3 bases are TGCAGTGCAGTTCGGGGGGGGGCTGAGGATACGCAGTATTTT.

This sequence joins TRBV9 and TRBJ2-2; D uncertain. Germline V lookup: CDR1 SGDLS, CDR2 YYNGEE. CDR3 length: 14 amino acids. V was trimmed by 6 bases and J by 2 bases, leaving 11 bases between them. The CDR3 protein is CASTRSYNTGELFF. CDR3 coding DNA: TGTGCCAGCACCCGCAGCTACAACACCGGGGAGCTGTTTTTT.

The gene calls are TRBV20-1 and TRBJ1-4; perhaps TRBD1 as D (6 bases). CDR3 length: 13 amino acids. With 3 bases removed from V and 8 bases from J, the gap between germline ends came to 13 bases. The germline CDR1 and CDR2 sequences are DFQATT and SNEGSKA (reference sequence). CDR3 nucleotides: TGCAGTGCTAGCGTCAAGGGGGAAGAAAAACTGTTTTTT. It yields the protein CSASVKGEEKLFF.